Below, 23 T cell receptor beta chains from the same sample are listed, as sequenced in a study of CD8 T cells in Susac syndrome. With random hexamers, reverse transcription was performed on about 0.5 to 1 ug of RNA. TCRdb recomputed calls from the immunoSEQ multiplex PCR reads with MiXCR, one row per CDR3 protein. The table includes approximately 200,000 distinct CDR3 sequences, 90% to 95% detected once. Sequenced: CD4+ T cells from PBMCs. These receptors were collected from a human donor with multiple sclerosis.

This clonotype has only one observation. This chain joins TRBV29-1 and TRBJ1-2; D is unresolved. CDR1 is SQVTM and CDR2 is ANQGSEA in the germline V gene. The CDR3 totals 11 residues. V lost 7 bases and J lost 2, with 8 bases in between. In nucleotides, the CDR3 is TGCAGCGGGCGGGAGAACTATGGCTACACCTTC. Translating it yields CSGRENYGYTF.

The rearrangement links TRBV6-5 to TRBJ2-2, with 7 bases identical to TRBD2. The junction had 8 bases not matched to a gene; V was cut back by 10 bases and J by 3 bases. Per the germline V gene, CDR1 is MNHEY and CDR2 is SVGAGI. The CDR3 sequence is 14 residues long. The CDR3: CAISETSDTGELFF. CDR3 in DNA: TGTGCCATCAGCGAAACTAGCGACACCGGGGAGCTGTTTTTT.

V is TRBV24-1 and J is TRBJ1-2; no clear D. The ends were cut back, 5 bases at V and 2 bases at J, with 5 bases in the middle. Germline V gene data show CDR1 as KGHDR and CDR2 as SFDVKD. The CDR3 has 12 residues. The CDR3 DNA follows: TGTGCCACCAGTGGCGGCAACTATGGCTACACCTTC. It specifies CATSGGNYGYTF.

The chain uses TRBV20-1 and TRBJ1-2; weak D call: TRBD1 (6 bases). V was trimmed by 6 bases and J by 8 bases, leaving 16 bases between them. The CDR3 sequence is 12 residues long. CDR1 and CDR2 from the germline V gene are DFQATT and SNEGSKA (reference sequence). CDR3 sequence reads: CSATQGSYGYTF. The CDR3 bases are TGCAGTGCAACACAGGGTTCATACGGCTACACCTTC.

J is TRBJ2-6 and V is TRBV20-1; D might be TRBD1 (5 bases). This CDR3 has 14 residues. V was cut by 4 bases and J by 0 bases, with 7 bases left in between. Germline loops: CDR1 DFQATT, CDR2 SNEGSKA (reference sequence). The CDR3 region has the DNA TGCAGTGCTATCAGGGACTCTGGGGCCAACGTCCTGACTTTC. Translating it yields CSAIRDSGANVLTF.

This chain joins TRBV27 and TRBJ1-2; D perhaps matches TRBD1 (6 bases). The V and J ends lost 3 bases and 4 bases respectively, with 9 bases between them. The CDR3 totals 13 residues. Germline V gene data show CDR1 as MNHEY and CDR2 as SMNVEV (reference sequence). The CDR3: CASSFRGAYGYTF. The DNA of the CDR3 is TGTGCCAGCAGTTTCAGGGGTGCCTATGGCTACACCTTC.

The chain recombines TRBV4-2 with TRBJ2-7, with TRBD2 matching over 15 bases. Germline trimming cut 0 bases from V and 2 bases from J; bases unmatched to any gene: 11. CDR1 and CDR2 (germline): LGHNA, YNFKEQ. CDR3 length: 20 residues. The CDR3 bases are TGTGCCAGCAGCCAAGATTCGTTCGGGACTAGCGGGGGGTACACCTACGAGCAGTACTTC. Translating it yields CASSQDSFGTSGGYTYEQYF.

V and J are TRBV9 and TRBJ2-3; D perhaps matches TRBD2 (6 bases). The CDR3 consists of 15 residues. The V gene's germline CDR1 is SGDLS and CDR2 YYNGEE. V was clipped by 0 bases and J by 7 bases, with 15 bases between them. CDR3 nucleotides: TGTGCCAGCAGCGTAGCTGGGGCGGGACCTCATACGCAGTATTTT. Its translation: CASSVAGAGPHTQYF.

The V and J genes are TRBV6-5 and TRBJ1-2; no definite D call. CDR3 length: 14 amino acids. Trimming removed 3 bases from V and 0 bases from J, with 8 bases in between. CDR1 is MNHEY, CDR2 SVGAGI, per germline. CDR3 sequence reads: CASSYGPANYGYTF. The CDR3 DNA reads TGTGCCAGCAGTTATGGGCCGGCTAACTATGGCTACACCTTC.

The chain is built from TRBV5-1 and TRBJ1-2; D is undetermined. V gave up 0 bases and J gave up 1 base, with 7 bases separating them. In germline, CDR1 is SGHRS, CDR2 YFSETQ. This CDR3 has 14 residues. CDR3 amino acids: CASSLARDNYGYTF. DNA for the CDR3: TGCGCCAGCAGCTTGGCTCGGGATAACTATGGCTACACCTTC.

This rearrangement joins TRBV7-8 to TRBJ1-5; no firm D call. With 1 base removed from V and 3 bases from J, the gap between germline ends came to 7 bases. The CDR3 length is 14 residues. The V gene's germline CDR1 is SGHVS and CDR2 FQNEAQ. The CDR3 loop is CASSLDGLNQPQHF. The CDR3, as DNA: TGTGCCAGCAGCTTAGATGGGCTCAATCAGCCCCAGCATTTT.

The J gene is TRBJ2-1, the V gene TRBV6-1; D remains ambiguous. The CDR3 is 15 amino acids. The germline V gene has CDR1 MNHNS and CDR2 SASEGT. Trimming left V 1 base short and J 7 bases short, with 14 bases between. The CDR3 region is CASSEGTWVGNEQFF. Written as DNA, the CDR3 is TGTGCCAGCAGTGAAGGGACCTGGGTAGGAAATGAGCAGTTCTTC.

Turning to this clonotype: Germline and junction disagree at one end, which may indicate a read error. CDR3 DNA: TGTGCCAGCAGATACTACTCCGACAGGCAGCCCCAGCATTTT. Amino acids: CASRYYSDRQPQHF. The chain combines TRBV6-6 with TRBJ1-5; TRBD1 is a possible D gene (6 bases). Germline V gene data show CDR1 as MNHNY and CDR2 as SVGAGI (reference sequence). This CDR3 contains 14 residues.

V is TRBV5-1 and J is TRBJ1-6, with 8 nucleotides matching TRBD1. This CDR3 has 14 residues. Germline lookup yields CDR1 SGHRS and CDR2 YFSETQ. V was pared by 4 bases and J by 6 bases, with 3 bases of the junction left unmatched. The CDR3 loop is CASSADRGNSPLHF. The CDR3, as DNA: TGCGCCAGCAGCGCCGACAGGGGTAATTCACCCCTCCACTTT.

This rearrangement joins TRBV27 to TRBJ2-7; 10 nucleotides match TRBD2. The CDR3 consists of 14 residues. Germline loops: CDR1 MNHEY, CDR2 SMNVEV (reference sequence). V dropped 10 bases and J dropped 3; count of bases not matched to a gene: 9. As DNA, the CDR3 is TGTGCCACCAGAACTAGCGGGGCGAACTACGAGCAGTACTTC. Its translation: CATRTSGANYEQYF.

This clonotype showed up just once. The rearrangement links TRBV20-1 to TRBJ1-6; unclear D gene. The germline CDR1 and CDR2 sequences are DFQATT and SNEGSKA (reference sequence). Trimming took off 0 bases at V and 3 bases at J, with 15 bases between the two ends. This CDR3 has 17 residues. This CDR3 is CSARDPAGPLYNSPLHF. Here the CDR3 DNA reads TGCAGTGCTAGAGATCCCGCAGGCCCACTCTATAATTCACCCCTCCACTTT.

The J gene is TRBJ2-3, the V gene TRBV7-3; no clear D gene. Germline CDR1 SGHTA, CDR2 FQGTGA. Trimming shortened V by 10 bases and J by 3 bases, and 8 bases separated the two germline ends. CDR3 length: 11 residues. The CDR3 loop reads CAISSTDTQYF. The CDR3, as DNA: TGTGCCATCTCATCTACAGATACGCAGTATTTT. The complete variable domain, with remaining parts taken from reference TRBV7-3 and TRBJ2-3, reads GAGVSQTPSNKVTEKGKYVELRCDPISGHTALYWYRQSLGQGPEFLIYFQGTGAADDSGLPNDRFFAVRPEGSVSTLKIQRTERGDSAVYLCAISSTDTQYFGPGTRLTVL.

V gene TRBV2 combines with J gene TRBJ2-7; D ambiguous. Germline V gene data show CDR1 as SNHLY and CDR2 as FYNNEI. The germline V and J ends were trimmed by 2 bases and 4 bases, with 12 bases remaining between them. The CDR3 consists of 14 residues. CDR3 DNA sequence: TGTGCCAGCAGTGAACAAGGAGAGCTGTACGAGCAGTACTTC. Its translation is CASSEQGELYEQYF.

The V call is TRBV27, the J call TRBJ1-1, with 7 bases aligning to TRBD1. This CDR3 spans 16 amino acids. Germline-derived CDR1 and CDR2 are MNHEY and SMNVEV (reference sequence). The ends lost 5 bases at V and 4 bases at J; junction bases unmatched: 13. DNA of the CDR3: TGTGCCAGCAGTCCCGGTAGGGGGCAGGTGGGCACTGAAGCTTTCTTT. Translation: CASSPGRGQVGTEAFF.

V usage is TRBV6-5 and J usage is TRBJ2-6, with D unresolved. The germline gives CDR1 MNHEY, CDR2 SVGAGI. The V gene lost 6 bases and the J gene lost 2 bases, with 8 bases spanning the gap. This CDR3 spans 14 amino acids. Here the CDR3 DNA reads TGTGCCAGCAGCACAGAGACTGGGGCCAACGTCCTGACTTTC. It is translated as CASSTETGANVLTF.

The chain couples TRBV6-6 to TRBJ2-3; 11 bases agree with TRBD2. This CDR3 region has 14 residues. CDR1 is MNHNY, CDR2 SVGAGI, per germline (reference sequence). V was clipped by 6 bases and J by 6 bases; unmatched bases: 5. The CDR3 protein is CASSLAGGPDTQYF. The DNA for the CDR3 is TGTGCCAGCAGCTTAGCGGGGGGGCCGGATACGCAGTATTTT.

This sequence joins TRBV19 and TRBJ1-4; unclear D gene. Germline CDR1 is LNHDA and CDR2 is SQIVND (reference sequence). CDR3 length equals 14 residues. Trimming cost V 5 bases and J 12 bases, with 19 bases left between them. The CDR3 reads CASSLLARRQQLFF. CDR3 DNA sequence: TGTGCCAGTAGTCTCCTCGCTCGGAGGCAACAACTGTTTTTT.

The V gene is TRBV12-3 or TRBV12-4, the J gene TRBJ2-1; perhaps TRBD2 as D (6 bases). V lost 3 bases and J lost 8, with 17 bases in between. The CDR3 extends over 15 amino acids. The CDR3 DNA sequence: TGTGCCAGCAGTTTGGACTACCTGATCCATGATGAGCAGTTCTTC. Translating it yields CASSLDYLIHDEQFF.